The 26 T cell receptor beta chains listed next were all sequenced from one sample in a study of blood T cell repertoires in COVID-19. Some clones are missing from TCRdb's copy, which holds only in-frame ones; the method was immunoSEQ multiplex PCR. The sample includes 200,000 to 300,000 clones, less than 90% of them seen just once. Sequenced: peripheral blood. The receptors come from a man aged 55 to 69 who had recovered from COVID-19.

This rearrangement joins TRBV6-6 to TRBJ1-5; 8 bases agree with TRBD1. The CDR3 sequence is 14 residues long. Germline V lookup: CDR1 MNHNY, CDR2 SVGAGI (reference sequence). V dropped 3 bases and J dropped 9; count of bases not matched to a gene: 7. The chain's CDR3 is CASSYLTGDPPQHF. The CDR3 nucleotides read TGTGCCAGCAGTTATTTGACAGGGGATCCGCCCCAGCATTTT.

The chain is built from TRBV7-9 and TRBJ1-3; D not resolved. V shed 5 bases and J shed 3 bases, with 8 bases lying between them. Germline V gene sequence: CDR1 SEHNR, CDR2 FQNEAQ (reference sequence). This CDR3 has 13 amino acids. The CDR3 DNA reads as TGTGCCAGCAGCCAGAGAGGTGGAAACACCATATATTTT. It translates to CASSQRGGNTIYF.

The CDR3 region is CASSQTDRASPANSPLHF. DNA for the CDR3: TGTGCCAGCAGCCAGACGGACAGGGCCTCTCCCGCTAATTCACCCCTCCACTTT. This chain links TRBV4-2 with TRBJ1-6; 8 nucleotides line up with TRBD1. The germline gives CDR1 LGHNA, CDR2 YNFKEQ. J gave up 6 bases and V 3 bases, and 13 bases lay outside the gene matches. The CDR3 has 18 residues.

The chain carries TRBV3-1 (or the pseudogene TRBV3-2) and TRBJ1-3; 9 bases fit TRBD1. The germline V gene has CDR1 LGHDT and CDR2 YNNKEL (reference sequence). This CDR3 is built from 18 residues. Unmatched junction bases numbered 11, after V lost 0 bases and J lost 5 bases. DNA for the CDR3: TGTGCCAGCAGCCAAGATACACAGGGGGCCAGCGGCAGAAACACCATATATTTT. This encodes CASSQDTQGASGRNTIYF.

The chain joins TRBV30 to TRBJ2-7; D not certain. Germline V gives CDR1 GTSNPN, CDR2 SVGIG (reference sequence). There are 12 residues in the CDR3. Trimming removed 5 bases at V and 0 bases at J, with 8 bases between. CDR3 protein: CAWQDFSYEQYF. CDR3 coding DNA: TGTGCCTGGCAGGATTTCTCCTACGAGCAGTACTTC. Looking up the rest from reference TRBV30 and TRBJ2-7 gives the full variable domain: SQTIHQWPATLVQPVGSPLSLECTVEGTSNPNLYWYRQAAGRGLQLLFYSVGIGQISSEVPQNLSASRPQDRQFILSSKKLLLSDSGFYLCAWQDFSYEQYFGPGTRLTVT.

The chain uses TRBV5-1 and TRBJ2-5; 7 bases map to TRBD2. The CDR3 is 15 amino acids. V trimming: 4 bases; J trimming: 2 bases; junction bases outside the gene matches: 8. The V gene's germline CDR1 is SGHRS and CDR2 YFSETQ. CDR3 amino acids: CASSPHRGVQETQYF. CDR3 bases: TGCGCCAGCAGCCCCCACCGGGGGGTTCAAGAGACCCAGTACTTC.

The CDR3 is CASSLVADSGNTIYF. The CDR3 DNA sequence: TGCGCCAGCAGCTTGGTGGCCGACTCTGGAAACACCATATATTTT. The genes are TRBV5-1 and TRBJ1-3; D gene uncertain. This CDR3 has 15 residues. Trimming stripped 0 bases from V and 0 bases from J, with 7 bases between. Per the germline V gene, CDR1 is SGHRS and CDR2 is YFSETQ.

V usage is TRBV18 and J usage is TRBJ2-3; 8 positions match TRBD2. The length of the CDR3 is 14 residues. With V trimmed by 3 bases and J by 5 bases, 4 bases remained unmatched. Germline V CDR1 and CDR2: KGHSH, LQKENI. In nucleotides, the CDR3 is TGTGCCAGCTCACCCCGTAGCGGGGAAGATACGCAGTATTTT. Translating it yields CASSPRSGEDTQYF.

This clone was counted between two and nine times. The rearrangement uses TRBV5-1 and TRBJ2-2, with D possibly matching TRBD1 (6 bases). Between the trimmed V and J ends, which lost 4 bases and 0 bases, there was a span of 16 bases. This CDR3 spans 17 amino acids. Per germline, CDR1 SGHRS and CDR2 YFSETQ. The DNA of the CDR3 is TGCGCCAGCAGCCCGCTGATTAGGACAGCGAACACCGGGGAGCTGTTTTTT. Encoded protein: CASSPLIRTANTGELFF.

This rearrangement joins TRBV30 to TRBJ2-7, with D unclear. Trimming cost V 0 bases and J 3 bases, with 6 bases left between them. CDR3 length: 12 residues. Germline lookup yields CDR1 GTSNPN and CDR2 SVGIG (reference sequence). The CDR3 region has the DNA TGTGCCTGGAGTGTGAACAGCTACGAGCAGTACTTC. Translation: CAWSVNSYEQYF. The variable domain in full, with the rest retrieved from reference TRBV30 and TRBJ2-7, is SQTIHQWPATLVQPVGSPLSLECTVEGTSNPNLYWYRQAAGRGLQLLFYSVGIGQISSEVPQNLSASRPQDRQFILSSKKLLLSDSGFYLCAWSVNSYEQYFGPGTRLTVT.

This CDR3 is CASSWETGVNEKLFF. DNA of the CDR3: TGTGCCAGCAGCTGGGAGACAGGAGTTAATGAAAAACTGTTTTTT. The chain joins TRBV7-9 to TRBJ1-4; maybe TRBD1 (6 bases). Per germline, CDR1 SEHNR and CDR2 FQNEAQ (reference sequence). The CDR3 is 15 amino acids. V lost 4 bases, J lost 4 bases, and 13 bases lay in between.

The V and J genes are TRBV2 and TRBJ2-2, with D unresolved. Looked up from germline, CDR1 is SNHLY and CDR2 is FYNNEI. V lost 1 base and J lost 9, with 6 bases in between. The length of the CDR3 is 12 residues. The CDR3 is CASSEVARELFF. CDR3 coding DNA: TGTGCCAGCAGTGAAGTAGCCCGGGAGCTGTTTTTT. The whole variable domain, remainder taken from reference TRBV2 and TRBJ2-2, is EPEVTQTPSHQVTQMGQEVILRCVPISNHLYFYWYRQILGQKVEFLVSFYNNEISEKSEIFDDQFSVERPDGSNFTLKIRSTKLEDSAMYFCASSEVARELFFGEGSRLTVL.

The chain combines TRBV6-5 with TRBJ2-2; tentatively, D is TRBD1 (7 bases). Germline CDR1 and CDR2: MNHEY and SVGAGI. The CDR3 covers 15 residues. V gave up 10 bases and J gave up 2 bases, with 17 bases separating them. The CDR3 loop is CATWGDRHNTGELFF. The CDR3 DNA sequence: TGTGCCACCTGGGGGGACAGACACAACACCGGGGAGCTGTTTTTT.

The gene calls are TRBV4-1 and TRBJ2-7; D might be TRBD1 (6 bases). The germline gives CDR1 MGHRA, CDR2 YSYEKL. The germline V and J ends were trimmed by 1 base and 2 bases, with 15 bases remaining between them. This CDR3 has 16 residues. The CDR3 sequence is CASSQVAGAITYEQYF. CDR3 bases: TGCGCCAGCAGCCAAGTGGCAGGGGCGATCACCTACGAGCAGTACTTC.

The gene calls are TRBV24-1 and TRBJ1-5; no clear D gene. Germline CDR1 KGHDR, CDR2 SFDVKD. CDR3 size: 15 residues. The germline V and J ends were trimmed by 5 bases and 0 bases, with 10 bases remaining between them. The CDR3 DNA is TGTGCCACCAGTGCGGCGGAATATAGCAATCAGCCCCAGCATTTT. Its protein product is CATSAAEYSNQPQHF.

The gene calls are TRBV6-5 and TRBJ1-4; 7 nucleotides align to TRBD1. Unmatched junction bases numbered 6, after V lost 5 bases and J lost 6 bases. The CDR3 sequence is 14 residues long. Per the germline V gene, CDR1 is MNHEY and CDR2 is SVGAGI. Here the CDR3 reads CASSQTGVDEKLFF. In DNA form, the CDR3 reads TGTGCCAGCAGTCAAACAGGGGTTGATGAAAAACTGTTTTTT.

Turning to this clone: This could be a read error, since a much larger clone is one nucleotide away. The same CDR3 can be traced to other DNA sequences in this sample. J is TRBJ1-5 and V is TRBV19, with unresolved D. Germline lookup yields CDR1 LNHDA and CDR2 SQIVND (reference sequence). Trimming removed 0 bases from V and 1 base from J, with 7 bases in between. The CDR3 loop spans 15 amino acids. The CDR3 DNA follows: TGTGCCAGTAGTATAGACGGAGGGAGCAATCAGCCCCAGCATTTT. Protein sequence: CASSIDGGSNQPQHF. The full variable domain, completed using reference TRBV19 and TRBJ1-5, is DGGITQSPKYLFRKEGQNVTLSCEQNLNHDAMYWYRQDPGQGLRLIYYSQIVNDFQKGDIAEGYSVSREKKESFPLTVTSAQKNPTAFYLCASSIDGGSNQPQHFGDGTRLSIL.

The CDR3 coding sequence is TGTGCCAGCAGTGAAGAGCGGGGGGGCACAGATACGCAGTATTTT. It codes for CASSEERGGTDTQYF. The V gene is TRBV6-1, the J gene TRBJ2-3; 9 positions match TRBD2. The germline V gene encodes CDR1 MNHNS and CDR2 SASEGT. The CDR3 totals 15 residues. V was clipped by 1 base and J by 1 base; unmatched bases: 0.

This chain uses TRBV7-9 with TRBJ2-3; no clear D gene. Germline assignment: CDR1 SEHNR and CDR2 FQNEAQ (reference sequence). The CDR3 length is 16 residues. V was shortened by 7 bases and J by 3 bases, with 20 bases between the two germline ends. This CDR3 reads CASNRPQRDTTDTQYF. CDR3 nucleotides: TGTGCCAGCAATCGCCCCCAGAGAGACACGACAGATACGCAGTATTTT.

As regards this clone: Other DNA variants within this sample encode the same CDR3. This chain uses TRBV5-1 with TRBJ1-3, with D unclear. The ends were cut back, 0 bases at V and 0 bases at J, with 7 bases in the middle. The CDR3 covers 15 residues. Germline CDR1 and CDR2: SGHRS and YFSETQ. The DNA for the CDR3 is TGCGCCAGCAGCTTGGCGTTGAGCTCTGGAAACACCATATATTTT. The encoded protein is CASSLALSSGNTIYF.

A word on this clone: This sample also contains other DNA sequences that code for the same CDR3. The V call is TRBV5-1, the J call TRBJ1-4; TRBD1 matches at 9 bases. CDR3 length: 14 amino acids. V lost 2 bases to trimming and J lost 8 bases; unmatched junction nucleotides: 4. CDR1 is SGHRS and CDR2 is YFSETQ in the germline V gene. The chain's CDR3 is CASSLQGAGEKLFF. The CDR3, as DNA: TGCGCCAGCAGCTTACAGGGGGCGGGAGAAAAACTGTTTTTT.

A single count supports this clone. The chain's CDR3 is CASSQGLLQETQYF. CDR3 sequence (DNA): TGTGCCAGCAGTCAGGGACTACTCCAAGAGACCCAGTACTTC. The V and J genes are TRBV27 and TRBJ2-5; 7 positions agree with TRBD2. CDR3 length: 14 amino acids. Per the germline V gene, CDR1 is MNHEY and CDR2 is SMNVEV (reference sequence). V shed 5 bases and J 1 base; nucleotides not matched to a gene: 4.

This clone was found a few times. This sequence joins TRBV28 and TRBJ1-1; 7 bases match TRBD1. J gave up 5 bases and V 7 bases, and 7 bases lay outside the gene matches. Germline V gene data show CDR1 as MDHEN and CDR2 as SYDVKM. The CDR3 covers 13 residues. Written as DNA, the CDR3 is TGTGCCAGCAAAAGGGGGCCAAATACTGAAGCTTTCTTT. Protein: CASKRGPNTEAFF.

The chain has TRBV18 and TRBJ2-7; TRBD2 aligns across 9 bases. The J segment lost 3 bases and the V segment lost 4 bases, leaving 10 bases of the junction unmatched. Germline-derived CDR1 and CDR2 are KGHSH and LQKENI. This CDR3 contains 16 residues. CDR3 protein: CASSQGGLAGIYEQYF. The CDR3 bases are TGTGCCAGCTCACAGGGGGGGCTAGCGGGGATCTACGAGCAGTACTTC.

V gene TRBV19 combines with J gene TRBJ1-2; a possible D gene is TRBD1 (5 bases). This CDR3 has 17 residues. The ends were cut back, 1 base at V and 2 bases at J, with 17 bases in the middle. Germline V lookup: CDR1 LNHDA, CDR2 SQIVND (reference sequence). The DNA for the CDR3 is TGTGCCAGTAGTATAGGTTCAGGGCAGAACTTCAACTATGGCTACACCTTC. Its protein is CASSIGSGQNFNYGYTF.

The J gene is TRBJ2-7, the V gene TRBV19; 9 positions match TRBD2. The CDR3 has 15 residues. Germline V gene data show CDR1 as LNHDA and CDR2 as SQIVND (reference sequence). V lost 6 bases to trimming and J lost 2 bases; unmatched junction nucleotides: 8. Here the CDR3 DNA reads TGTGCCAGTAGGGCTAGCGGGGCCTTCGCCTACGAGCAGTACTTC. Its translation: CASRASGAFAYEQYF.